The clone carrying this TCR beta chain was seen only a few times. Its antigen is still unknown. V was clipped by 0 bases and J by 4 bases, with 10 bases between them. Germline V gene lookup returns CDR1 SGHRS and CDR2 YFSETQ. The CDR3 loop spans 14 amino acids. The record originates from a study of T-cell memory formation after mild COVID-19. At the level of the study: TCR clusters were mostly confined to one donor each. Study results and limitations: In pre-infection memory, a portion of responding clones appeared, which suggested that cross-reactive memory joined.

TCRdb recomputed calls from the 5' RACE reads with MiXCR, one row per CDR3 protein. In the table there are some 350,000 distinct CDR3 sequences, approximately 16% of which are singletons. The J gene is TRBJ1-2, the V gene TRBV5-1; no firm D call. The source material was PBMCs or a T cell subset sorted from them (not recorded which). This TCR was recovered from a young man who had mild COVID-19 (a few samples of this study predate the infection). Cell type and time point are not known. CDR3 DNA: TGCGCCAGCAGCTTGGTAGAGGTTTCCTATGGCTACACCTTC. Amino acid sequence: CASSLVEVSYGYTF.